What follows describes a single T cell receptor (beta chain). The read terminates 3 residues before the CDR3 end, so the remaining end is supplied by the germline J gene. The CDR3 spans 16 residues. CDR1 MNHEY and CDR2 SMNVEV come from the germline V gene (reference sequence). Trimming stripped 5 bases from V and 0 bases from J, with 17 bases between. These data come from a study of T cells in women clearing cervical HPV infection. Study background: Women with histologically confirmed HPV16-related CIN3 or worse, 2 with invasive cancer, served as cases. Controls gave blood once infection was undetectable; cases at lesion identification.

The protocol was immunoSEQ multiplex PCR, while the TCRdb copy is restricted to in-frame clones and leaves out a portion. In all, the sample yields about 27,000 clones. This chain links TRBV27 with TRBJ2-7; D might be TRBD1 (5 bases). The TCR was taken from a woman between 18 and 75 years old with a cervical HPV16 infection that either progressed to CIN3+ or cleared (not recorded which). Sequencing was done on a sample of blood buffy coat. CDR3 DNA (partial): TGTGCCAGCAGTCTCACCTGGGGCAGGAGCTCCTACGAG. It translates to CASSLTWGRSSYE. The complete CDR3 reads CASSLTWGRSSYEQYF.